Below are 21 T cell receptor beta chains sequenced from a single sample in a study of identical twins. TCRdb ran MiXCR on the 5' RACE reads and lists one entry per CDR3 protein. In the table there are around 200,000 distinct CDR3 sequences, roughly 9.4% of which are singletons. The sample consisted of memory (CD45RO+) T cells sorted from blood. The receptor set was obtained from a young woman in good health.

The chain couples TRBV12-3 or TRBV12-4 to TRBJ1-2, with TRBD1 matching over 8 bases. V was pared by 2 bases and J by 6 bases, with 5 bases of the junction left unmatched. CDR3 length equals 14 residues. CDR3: CASSLNRGRNGYTF. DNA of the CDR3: TGTGCCAGCAGTTTAAACAGGGGGAGAAATGGCTACACCTTC.

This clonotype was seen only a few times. In DNA, the CDR3 is TGCAGCTTAGGAGGAGTATACAATGAGCAGTTCTTC. Protein product: CSLGGVYNEQFF. The rearrangement uses TRBV29-1 and TRBJ2-1, with D possibly being TRBD2 (5 bases). The CDR3 is 12 amino acids. The V end was cut by 8 bases, the J end by 4 bases, with 12 bases between. Germline lookup yields CDR1 SQVTM and CDR2 ANQGSEA.

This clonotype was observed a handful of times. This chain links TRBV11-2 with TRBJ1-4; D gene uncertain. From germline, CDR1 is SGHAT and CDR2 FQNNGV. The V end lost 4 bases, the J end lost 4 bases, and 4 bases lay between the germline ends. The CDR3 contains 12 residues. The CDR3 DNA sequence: TGTGCCAGCAGCTGGGGTAATGAAAAACTGTTTTTT. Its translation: CASSWGNEKLFF.

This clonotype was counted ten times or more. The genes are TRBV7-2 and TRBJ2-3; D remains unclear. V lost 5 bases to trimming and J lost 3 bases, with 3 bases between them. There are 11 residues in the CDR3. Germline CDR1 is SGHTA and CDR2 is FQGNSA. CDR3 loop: CASSTTDTQYF. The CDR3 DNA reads TGTGCCAGCAGCACGACAGATACGCAGTATTTT.

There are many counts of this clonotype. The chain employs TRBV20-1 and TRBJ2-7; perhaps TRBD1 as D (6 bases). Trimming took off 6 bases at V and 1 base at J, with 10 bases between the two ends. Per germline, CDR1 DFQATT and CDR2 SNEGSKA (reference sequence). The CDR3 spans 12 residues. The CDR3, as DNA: TGCAGTGCCGAAGGACAGTCCTACGAGCAGTACTTC. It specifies CSAEGQSYEQYF.

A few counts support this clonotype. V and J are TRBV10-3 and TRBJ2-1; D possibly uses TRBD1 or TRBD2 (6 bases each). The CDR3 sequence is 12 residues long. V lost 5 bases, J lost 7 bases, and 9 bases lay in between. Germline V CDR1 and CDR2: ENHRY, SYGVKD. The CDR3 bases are TGTGCCATCAGTCCGGGGGCGAATGAGCAGTTCTTC. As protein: CAISPGANEQFF.

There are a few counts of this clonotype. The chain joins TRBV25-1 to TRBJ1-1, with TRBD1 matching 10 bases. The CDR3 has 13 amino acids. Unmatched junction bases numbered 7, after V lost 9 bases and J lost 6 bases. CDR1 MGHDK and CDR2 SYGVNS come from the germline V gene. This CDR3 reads CASRDRGDAEAFF. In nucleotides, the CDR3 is TGTGCCAGTCGGGACAGGGGAGACGCTGAAGCTTTCTTT. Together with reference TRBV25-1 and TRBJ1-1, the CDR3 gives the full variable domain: EADIYQTPRYLVIGTGKKITLECSQTMGHDKMYWYQQDPGMELHLIHYSYGVNSTEKGDLSSESTVSRIRTEHFPLTLESARPSHTSQYLCASRDRGDAEAFFGQGTRLTVV.

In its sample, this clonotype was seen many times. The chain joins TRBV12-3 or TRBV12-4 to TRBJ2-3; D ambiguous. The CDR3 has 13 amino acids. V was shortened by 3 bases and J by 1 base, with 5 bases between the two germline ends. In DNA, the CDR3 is TGTGCCAGCAGTTTTACCCGCACAGATACGCAGTATTTT. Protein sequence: CASSFTRTDTQYF.

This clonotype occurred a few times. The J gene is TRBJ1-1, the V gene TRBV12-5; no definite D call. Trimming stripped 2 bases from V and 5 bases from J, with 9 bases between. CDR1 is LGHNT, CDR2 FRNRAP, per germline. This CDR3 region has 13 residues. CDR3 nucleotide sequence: TGTGCTAGTGGTTTGCCACTATGGACTGAAGCTTTCTTT. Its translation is CASGLPLWTEAFF. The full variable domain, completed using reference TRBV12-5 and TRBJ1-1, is DARVTQTPRHKVTEMGQEVTMRCQPILGHNTVFWYRQTMMQGLELLAYFRNRAPLDDSGMPKDRFSAEMPDATLATLKIQPSEPRDSAVYFCASGLPLWTEAFFGQGTRLTVV.

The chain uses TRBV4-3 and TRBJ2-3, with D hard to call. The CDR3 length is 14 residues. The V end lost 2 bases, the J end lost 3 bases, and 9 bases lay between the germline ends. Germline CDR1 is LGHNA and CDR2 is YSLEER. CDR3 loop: CASSQRSLTDTQYF. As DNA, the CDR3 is TGCGCCAGCAGCCAACGGAGCTTGACAGATACGCAGTATTTT.

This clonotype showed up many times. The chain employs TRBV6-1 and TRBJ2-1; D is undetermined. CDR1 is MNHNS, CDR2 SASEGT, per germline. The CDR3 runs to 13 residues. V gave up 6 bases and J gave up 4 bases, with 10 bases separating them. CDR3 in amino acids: CASRIDTYNEQFF. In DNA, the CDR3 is TGTGCCAGCAGGATAGACACGTACAATGAGCAGTTCTTC.

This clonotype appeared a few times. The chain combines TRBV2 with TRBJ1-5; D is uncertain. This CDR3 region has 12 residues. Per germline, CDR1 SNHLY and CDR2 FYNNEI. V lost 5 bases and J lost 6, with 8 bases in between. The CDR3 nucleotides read TGTGCCAGCAGTAGGGTTGGTCAGCCCCAGCATTTT. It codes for CASSRVGQPQHF.

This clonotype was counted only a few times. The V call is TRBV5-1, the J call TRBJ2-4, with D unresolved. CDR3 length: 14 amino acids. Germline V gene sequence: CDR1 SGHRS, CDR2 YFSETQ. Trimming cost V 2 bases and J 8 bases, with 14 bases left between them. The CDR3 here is CASSFLSTQDIQYF. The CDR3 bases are TGCGCCAGCAGCTTTCTCAGCACCCAGGACATTCAGTACTTC.

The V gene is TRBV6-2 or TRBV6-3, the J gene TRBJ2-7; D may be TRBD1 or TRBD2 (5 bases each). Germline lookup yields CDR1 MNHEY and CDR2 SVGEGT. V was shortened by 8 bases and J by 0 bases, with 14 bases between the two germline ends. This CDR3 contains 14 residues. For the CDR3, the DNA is TGTGCCAGCCGCCGGGACCTCAGCTCCTACGAGCAGTACTTC. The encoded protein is CASRRDLSSYEQYF.

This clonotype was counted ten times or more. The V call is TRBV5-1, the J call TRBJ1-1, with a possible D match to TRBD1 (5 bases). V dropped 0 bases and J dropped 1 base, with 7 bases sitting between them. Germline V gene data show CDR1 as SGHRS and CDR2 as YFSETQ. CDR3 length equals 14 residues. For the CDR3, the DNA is TGCGCCAGCAGCTTGGATACAGGGAACACTGAAGCTTTCTTT. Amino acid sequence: CASSLDTGNTEAFF. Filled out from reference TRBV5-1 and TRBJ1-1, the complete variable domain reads KAGVTQTPRYLIKTRGQQVTLSCSPISGHRSVSWYQQTPGQGLQFLFEYFSETQRNKGNFPGRFSGRQFSNSRSEMNVSTLELGDSALYLCASSLDTGNTEAFFGQGTRLTVV.

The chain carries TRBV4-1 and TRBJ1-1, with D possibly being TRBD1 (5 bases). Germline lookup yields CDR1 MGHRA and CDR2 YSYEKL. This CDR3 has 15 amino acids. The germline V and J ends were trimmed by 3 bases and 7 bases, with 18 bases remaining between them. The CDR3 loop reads CASSQDARGPLEAFF. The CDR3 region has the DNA TGCGCCAGCAGCCAGGACGCGAGGGGACCTCTTGAAGCTTTCTTT.

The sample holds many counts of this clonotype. The CDR3 region has the DNA TGTGCCAGCAGCCAAGACCCCGGGACAGGGTGGTTCGCGACCCAGTACTTC. This sequence encodes CASSQDPGTGWFATQYF. The V call is TRBV14, the J call TRBJ2-5; 9 bases are a match to TRBD1. The germline gives CDR1 SGHDN, CDR2 FVKESK. V lost 0 bases and J lost 7; bases outside the gene matches: 12. The CDR3 loop spans 17 amino acids.

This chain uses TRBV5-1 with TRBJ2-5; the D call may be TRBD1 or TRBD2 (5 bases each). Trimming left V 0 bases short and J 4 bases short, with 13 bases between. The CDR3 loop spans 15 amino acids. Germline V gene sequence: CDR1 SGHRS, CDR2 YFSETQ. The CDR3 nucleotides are TGCGCCAGCAGCTTGGGGGGGTATGGGACAGAGACCCAGTACTTC. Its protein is CASSLGGYGTETQYF.

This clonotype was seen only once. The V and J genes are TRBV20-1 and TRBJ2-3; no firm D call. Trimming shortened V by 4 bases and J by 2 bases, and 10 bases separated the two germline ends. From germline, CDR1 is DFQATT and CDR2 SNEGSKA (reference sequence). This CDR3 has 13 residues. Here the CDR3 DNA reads TGCAGTGCTATAGACTCGTACACAGATACGCAGTATTTT. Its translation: CSAIDSYTDTQYF.

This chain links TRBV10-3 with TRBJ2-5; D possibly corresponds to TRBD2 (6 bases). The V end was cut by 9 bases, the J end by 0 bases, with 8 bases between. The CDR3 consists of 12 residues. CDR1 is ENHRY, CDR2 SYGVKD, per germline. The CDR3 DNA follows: TGTGCCATTGGGGGGAACCAAGAGACCCAGTACTTC. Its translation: CAIGGNQETQYF.

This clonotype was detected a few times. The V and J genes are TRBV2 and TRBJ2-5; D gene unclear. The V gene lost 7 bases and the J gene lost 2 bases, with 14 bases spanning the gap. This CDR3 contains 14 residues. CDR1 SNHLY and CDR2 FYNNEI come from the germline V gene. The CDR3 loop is CASKSRTDQETQYF. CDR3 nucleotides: TGTGCCAGCAAATCCCGGACCGATCAAGAGACCCAGTACTTC.